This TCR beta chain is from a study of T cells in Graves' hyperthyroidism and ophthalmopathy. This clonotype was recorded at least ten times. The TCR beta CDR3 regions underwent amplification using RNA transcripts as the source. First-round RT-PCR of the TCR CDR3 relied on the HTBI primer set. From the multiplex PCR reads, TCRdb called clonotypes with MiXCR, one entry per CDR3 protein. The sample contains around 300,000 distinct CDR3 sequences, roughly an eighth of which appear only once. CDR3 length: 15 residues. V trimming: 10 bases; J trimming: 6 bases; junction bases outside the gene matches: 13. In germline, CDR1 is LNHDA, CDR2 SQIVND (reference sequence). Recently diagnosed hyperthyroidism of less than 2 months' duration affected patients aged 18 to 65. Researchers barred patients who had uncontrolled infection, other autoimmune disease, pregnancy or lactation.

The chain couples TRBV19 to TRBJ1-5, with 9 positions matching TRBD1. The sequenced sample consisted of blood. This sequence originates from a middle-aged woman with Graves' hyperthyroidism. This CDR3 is CATSPLRDRAQPQHF. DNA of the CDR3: TGTGCCACCTCACCGTTACGGGACAGGGCTCAGCCCCAGCATTTT.